This T cell receptor (beta chain) was sequenced for a study of shared clonotypes between healthy human individuals (dated by TCRdb to 2018 to 2021). Turning to the overall study: Two women and a few men aged 18 to 49 years were included in the cohort. For each donor, three plates each were used for CD4 naive and CD4 memory, two plates were used for CD8 naive, and one plate was used for CD8 memory. To estimate repertoire size and how much clonotype sharing occurs between individuals, the study deeply sequenced the blood TCR repertoires of several healthy adults. Libraries were prepared and TCR repertoires were sequenced by different laboratories using diverse techniques, in order to increase sequencing depth and limit assay-specific biases. Per donor, leukapheresis produced somewhere between about 0.8 and 9 billion PBMCs. General conclusions and limits of the study: Pairwise subsampling led to the expectation that sequencing depth would affect the degree of clonotype sharing among donors. Even with the large sequencing depth, rarefaction of the sorted-subset datasets indicated that sequencing was incomplete. Naive subsets generally had larger estimated clonotype richness than memory subsets did. Compared with non-shared clonotypes, clonotypes shared by all four sorted-subset donors had higher generation probabilities. The small number of donors limited the genetic and exposure-history diversity represented. Sampling was restricted to blood, and TCR repertoires in tissue are likely to differ from TCR repertoires in blood. Sharing across several donors was observed for approximately 5% of naive CD4, under 4% of naive CD8, around 2.5% of memory CD4, and about 0.4% of memory CD8 clonotypes.

TCR CDR3 regions were amplified from genomic DNA by multiplex PCR using the deep immunoSEQ assay. Genomic DNA extracted from each cell subset was distributed evenly over all wells of several immunoSEQ 96-well plates, and each plate served as one replicate. For sorted subsets, each replicate PCR was loaded with 200 ng genomic DNA, equivalent to 30,000 to 35,000 T cell genomes. Purified libraries were measured with a Qubit 3.0 fluorometer, size-checked on a Bioanalyzer 2100, and measured again with the KAPA Library Quantification kit. Every immunoSEQ 96-well plate was sequenced on a dedicated single-read 150-cycle Illumina NextSeq 550 flow cell. In the source study's methods: Because the immunoSEQ output held only junctional sequences and lacked quality scores, the filtering could not match the filtering applied to full-length reads. Sequences were annotated with PyIR, a Python wrapper for IgBLAST v1.9, using IMGT germline references to assign V/J genes and CDR3. Reads were filtered out if the reads had weak V/J assignments (E-value above 1e-6), no CDR3, stop codons, out-of-frame junctions, or ambiguous translated residues. V3J clonotypes were defined as sequences sharing the same inferred V gene, J gene, and CDR3 amino acid sequence. The percentage overlap between two repertoires was calculated by dividing the number of shared unique clonotypes by the size of the smaller repertoire. Repertoire richness was assessed with RTK rarefaction, the Chao1 estimator, and Recon v2.1 estimates of unobserved clonotypes. OLGA was used to compute generation probabilities for all TCRbeta clonotypes that the gDNA method yielded from a few donors. TCRdb re-hosts the immuneACCESS table, in-frame sequences only. Its copies lack some clones; in the studies checked, an unresolved V gene accounts for under half of them, and the cause for the rest is not known. Clone size and V and J calls were adopted from that table, with D and trimming inferred from the DNA. The sample records roughly 2.2 million clones, over 85% of which are singletons. The ten largest clones represent under 0.45% of the sample.

Trimming leaves V shorter by 4 bases and J shorter by 4 bases, with the junction holding 4 bases beyond the gene matches. The germline V gene sets CDR1 to SGHNT and CDR2 to YENEEA. The CDR3 covers 15 residues, taking in both the cysteine and the phenylalanine. Only the CDR3 portion is preserved as DNA: 45 bases, with reading frame beginning at the first base. Healthy HIV-negative adults with no recently reported acute infections or vaccinations were included as donors. Only Caucasian adults living in Nashville, Tennessee, USA were represented among the donors. CD4+ T cells were enriched by magnetic negative selection; naive cells were then positively selected on CD45RA, and the negative fraction formed the memory subset. After blood collection by leukapheresis, PBMCs were isolated using Ficoll-Histopaque density gradient centrifugation and then cryopreserved in the vapor phase of liquid nitrogen. Purity and quantity of every magnetically sorted T cell population were checked by analytical flow cytometry. Genomic DNA was isolated from each sorted fraction and quantified by UV absorbance on a Nanodrop 2000c.

Concerning this clone: The antigen it recognizes is unknown. Base qualities are not recorded, but no much larger clone differs from it by a single base.

The sequence was collected from a man aged 18 to 29 in good health. Some clones in this sample may be carry-over from other donors' samples. Sequencing was carried out using naive CD4+ T cells from PBMCs. In the paper's terms, the cell subset or site label means: CD45RA+ positively selected. The chain is assembled from TRBV11-3 and TRBJ2-2, with 9 central nucleotides matching TRBD1. The nucleotides read TGTGCCAGCAGCTGGGGACAGGGCACCACCGGGGAGCTGTTTTTT. The encoded protein is CASSWGQGTTGELFF. The full variable domain, completed from the reference TRBV11-3 and TRBJ2-2 proteins outside the CDR3, reads EAGVVQSPRYKIIEKKQPVAFWCNPISGHNTLYWYLQNLGQGPELLIRYENEEAVDDSQLPKDRFSAERLKGVDSTLKIQPAELGDSAVYLCASSWGQGTTGELFFGEGSRLTVL.